This T cell receptor beta chain was documented in a study of blood T cell repertoires in COVID-19. At the level of the study: The analysed material was cDNA or gDNA that came from T cells, B-cell-depleted T cells, or PBMCs.

Regarding this clone: The junction differs from germline at one of its ends, possibly a read error. The same CDR3 is also encoded by other DNA sequences in this sample.

Germline V gene sequence: CDR1 MDHEN, CDR2 SYDVKM. The CDR3 totals 14 residues. Clones were read by immunoSEQ multiplex PCR, and TCRdb kept only the in-frame ones, dropping some. The sample yields tens of thousands of clones, approximately 70% seen once. This receptor was obtained from a man older than 75 with acute or convalescent COVID-19. The sequenced sample consisted of peripheral blood. V gene TRBV28 combines with J gene TRBJ2-7, with 7 bases lining up with TRBD2. DNA for the CDR3: TGTGCCAGCAGTTTGGGAGGGCGAAGCGGCGAGCAGTATTTC. As protein: CASSLGGRSGEQYF.